Below are 24 T cell receptor beta chains sequenced from a single sample in a study of T cell responses to AZD1222 COVID-19 vaccine. Assay used: immunoSEQ multiplex PCR; TCRdb lists only in-frame clones, some missing. The data contain roughly 25,000 clones, around 86% of them singletons. Specimen: peripheral blood, collected 28 days after the second AZD1222 dose. Source of these receptors: an adult who received the AZD1222 COVID-19 vaccine.

The chain combines TRBV10-1 with TRBJ2-3; 11 bases map to TRBD2. The CDR3 has 14 residues. The V segment lost 9 bases and the J segment 4 bases; nucleotides outside the gene matches: 6. The germline V gene encodes CDR1 WNHNN and CDR2 SYGVQD (reference sequence). CDR3 nucleotide sequence: TGCGCCAGAAGGACTAGCGGGTCATCAGATACGCAGTATTTT. It specifies CARRTSGSSDTQYF.

This clone was seen just once. The chain carries TRBV2 and TRBJ1-1; D uncertain. The CDR3 runs to 15 residues. The germline gives CDR1 SNHLY, CDR2 FYNNEI. Trimming took 1 base from V and 2 from J, leaving 11 bases between them. The CDR3: CASSEVQAANTEAFF. The CDR3 coding sequence is TGTGCCAGCAGTGAAGTCCAGGCGGCAAACACTGAAGCTTTCTTT.

The rearrangement uses TRBV5-6 and TRBJ1-2; TRBD1 agrees at 9 bases. This CDR3 comprises 13 residues. Trimming took 3 bases from V and 8 from J; bases not matched to a gene: 5. Germline values: CDR1 SGHDT, CDR2 YYEEEE. The CDR3, as DNA: TGTGCCAGCAGCTCCCGGACAGGGGAGGGCTACACCTTC. Translating gives CASSSRTGEGYTF.

This chain links TRBV2 with TRBJ1-2; tentative D call: TRBD1 (5 bases). CDR1 SNHLY and CDR2 FYNNEI come from the germline V gene. CDR3 size: 14 residues. Trimming shortened V by 6 bases and J by 2 bases, and 13 bases separated the two germline ends. The CDR3: CASRGETGNYGYTF. In DNA, the CDR3 is TGTGCCAGCAGGGGGGAGACGGGGAACTATGGCTACACCTTC.

CDR3: CASSLSRLSYEQYF. The CDR3 DNA reads as TGTGCCAGCAGCTTAAGTCGGCTTTCCTACGAGCAGTACTTC. V gene TRBV7-2 combines with J gene TRBJ2-7; no firm D call. Germline-derived CDR1 and CDR2 are SGHTA and FQGNSA. The CDR3 is 14 residues long. Trimming removed 2 bases from V and 1 base from J, with 9 bases in between.

The chain couples TRBV20-1 to TRBJ2-7; D remains ambiguous. Germline CDR1 and CDR2: DFQATT and SNEGSKA (reference sequence). The CDR3 is 12 residues long. V dropped 3 bases and J dropped 2 bases, with 8 bases sitting between them. This CDR3 reads CSASKIAYEQYF. CDR3 in DNA: TGCAGTGCTAGTAAGATTGCCTACGAGCAGTACTTC.

This clone was seen just once. V gene TRBV10-3 combines with J gene TRBJ2-7; 10 bases map to TRBD1. Germline CDR1 ENHRY, CDR2 SYGVKD. J was trimmed by 4 bases and V by 0 bases; bases with no gene match: 9. The CDR3 is 17 residues long. The CDR3 loop is CAISESLTGTGAYEQYF. CDR3 in DNA: TGTGCCATCAGTGAGTCGTTAACCGGGACAGGGGCTTACGAGCAGTACTTC.

The chain uses TRBV30 and TRBJ2-4, with 11 positions matching TRBD1. With 5 bases clipped from V and 6 bases from J, the junction kept 6 bases outside the gene matches. The germline CDR1 and CDR2 sequences are GTSNPN and SVGIG (reference sequence). The CDR3 covers 14 residues. The CDR3 region has the DNA TGTGCCTGGGGACAGGGGGCTAGGGTAAACATTCAGTACTTC. Encoded protein: CAWGQGARVNIQYF.

The chain is built from TRBV3-1 (or the pseudogene TRBV3-2) and TRBJ1-1; D not certain. From germline, CDR1 is LGHDT and CDR2 YNNKEL (reference sequence). This CDR3 contains 14 residues. V was trimmed by 2 bases and J by 0 bases, leaving 7 bases between them. The CDR3 DNA reads TGTGCCAGCAGCCAATGGCAGCTGAACACTGAAGCTTTCTTT. Its translation is CASSQWQLNTEAFF.

The rearrangement joins TRBV6-2 or TRBV6-3 to TRBJ2-7, with 7 bases lining up with TRBD1. The CDR3 loop spans 17 amino acids. J was trimmed by 3 bases and V by 6 bases; bases with no gene match: 17. Germline CDR1 MNHEY, CDR2 SVGEGT. DNA of the CDR3: TGTGCCAGCAGCCCGCTGGCTGACAGGGTAGTATTCTACGAGCAGTACTTC. This encodes CASSPLADRVVFYEQYF.

This chain joins TRBV29-1 and TRBJ1-1; tentative D call: TRBD1 (5 bases). Per the germline V gene, CDR1 is SQVTM and CDR2 is ANQGSEA. The CDR3 spans 13 residues. Trimming cost V 5 bases and J 2 bases, with 12 bases left between them. For the CDR3, the DNA is TGCAGCGTTCGCGAACAGGTCAACACTGAAGCTTTCTTT. This translates into CSVREQVNTEAFF.

This rearrangement joins TRBV19 to TRBJ1-2, with no clear D. This CDR3 contains 12 residues. V dropped 10 bases and J dropped 4 bases, with 13 bases sitting between them. The germline V gene encodes CDR1 LNHDA and CDR2 SQIVND (reference sequence). The CDR3 here is CATLGRFYGYTF. CDR3 bases: TGTGCCACCTTGGGGAGGTTCTATGGCTACACCTTC.

This clone was seen just once. The genes are TRBV7-9 and TRBJ2-4, with D perhaps TRBD1 (6 bases). Trimming shortened V by 5 bases and J by 7 bases, and 18 bases separated the two germline ends. The CDR3 runs to 15 residues. CDR1 is SEHNR and CDR2 is FQNEAQ in the germline V gene (reference sequence). CDR3 sequence reads: CASSLSGDGKNIQYF. DNA for the CDR3: TGTGCCAGCAGCCTATCAGGGGATGGGAAGAACATTCAGTACTTC.

This clone came up once. The CDR3 loop reads CASSTTRAYGYTF. The CDR3 coding sequence is TGTGCCAGTTCCACGACCCGAGCCTATGGCTACACCTTC. The chain recombines TRBV19 with TRBJ1-2, with D uncertain. The CDR3 covers 13 residues. Germline V gene sequence: CDR1 LNHDA, CDR2 SQIVND (reference sequence). V was pared by 8 bases and J by 4 bases, with 14 bases between. Drawing the rest from reference TRBV19 and TRBJ1-2, the complete variable domain is DGGITQSPKYLFRKEGQNVTLSCEQNLNHDAMYWYRQDPGQGLRLIYYSQIVNDFQKGDIAEGYSVSREKKESFPLTVTSAQKNPTAFYLCASSTTRAYGYTFGSGTRLTVV.

This sequence joins TRBV6-6 and TRBJ1-2; D call uncertain. This CDR3 comprises 14 residues. The ends were cut back, 7 bases at V and 0 bases at J, with 12 bases in the middle. The V gene's germline CDR1 is MNHNY and CDR2 SVGAGI (reference sequence). The CDR3 spells CASNPGTSNYGYTF. DNA of the CDR3: TGTGCCAGCAACCCGGGAACTTCTAACTATGGCTACACCTTC.

This clone was picked up one time. This rearrangement joins TRBV5-1 to TRBJ2-1; D may be TRBD1 or TRBD2 (5 bases each). The CDR3 sequence is 18 residues long. Germline-derived CDR1 and CDR2 are SGHRS and YFSETQ. The V end was cut by 4 bases, the J end by 5 bases, with 25 bases between. The CDR3: CASSTRHRLSRDHNEQFF. The CDR3 DNA reads as TGCGCCAGCAGCACCCGCCACAGACTCTCCCGGGACCACAATGAGCAGTTCTTC.

The V and J genes are TRBV15 and TRBJ1-1; D possibly corresponds to TRBD1 (5 bases). The CDR3 loop spans 14 amino acids. Trimming removed 1 base from V and 8 bases from J, with 14 bases in between. Germline V gene lookup returns CDR1 LNHNV and CDR2 YYDKDF (reference sequence). The CDR3 is CATSRGGYRPEAFF. CDR3 nucleotide sequence: TGTGCCACCAGCAGAGGGGGCTATCGGCCCGAAGCTTTCTTT.

The genes are TRBV28 and TRBJ1-5; possible D gene TRBD1, 6 bases. The CDR3 runs 15 residues. V shed 5 bases and J shed 1 base, with 12 bases lying between them. The V gene's germline CDR1 is MDHEN and CDR2 SYDVKM. For the CDR3, the DNA is TGTGCCAGCAGTCTGGGGGGCCTAAGCAATCAGCCCCAGCATTTT. Its translation is CASSLGGLSNQPQHF.

This clone was recorded once. The V call is TRBV28, the J call TRBJ2-1; tentative D call: TRBD2 (6 bases). The germline V gene encodes CDR1 MDHEN and CDR2 SYDVKM. Trimming took 8 bases from V and 0 from J, leaving 14 bases between them. CDR3 length: 15 residues. DNA of the CDR3: TGTGCCAGCCAGGGAGGTCCCCTCTCCTACAATGAGCAGTTCTTC. It specifies CASQGGPLSYNEQFF. The full variable domain, its missing parts supplied by reference TRBV28 and TRBJ2-1, is DVKVTQSSRYLVKRTGEKVFLECVQDMDHENMFWYRQDPGLGLRLIYFSYDVKMKEKGDIPEGYSVSREKKERFSLILESASTNQTSMYLCASQGGPLSYNEQFFGPGTRLTVL.

This chain connects TRBV30 to TRBJ2-7; D is perhaps TRBD1 (6 bases). CDR1 is GTSNPN, CDR2 SVGIG, per germline (reference sequence). This CDR3 region has 11 residues. Trimming shortened V by 2 bases and J by 5 bases, and 7 bases separated the two germline ends. The CDR3 region has the DNA TGTGCCTGGAGTACAGGGAACGAGCAGTACTTC. Its protein is CAWSTGNEQYF.

This clone was counted once. V gene TRBV19 combines with J gene TRBJ2-1, with 9 bases aligning to TRBD1. J gave up 4 bases and V 4 bases, and 14 bases lay outside the gene matches. The germline V gene encodes CDR1 LNHDA and CDR2 SQIVND (reference sequence). This CDR3 has 18 residues. CDR3 coding DNA: TGTGCCAGTAGTAGTAGGGCAACCGGGACAGGGCTATACAATGAGCAGTTCTTC. It yields the protein CASSSRATGTGLYNEQFF.

This clone was found once. The chain combines TRBV18 with TRBJ1-5; D possibly corresponds to TRBD1 (5 bases). The CDR3 covers 14 residues. Germline CDR1 and CDR2: KGHSH and LQKENI. Trimming cost V 4 bases and J 5 bases, with 12 bases left between them. The CDR3 sequence is CASSLGAADQPQHF. The CDR3 coding sequence is TGTGCCAGCTCACTAGGGGCGGCGGATCAGCCCCAGCATTTT.

The chain has TRBV5-1 and TRBJ2-5; D gene ambiguous. This CDR3 spans 11 amino acids. Trimming removed 7 bases from V and 2 bases from J, with 6 bases in between. CDR1 and CDR2 from the germline V gene are SGHRS and YFSETQ. CDR3 in DNA: TGCGCCAGCGCCTCGCAAGAGACCCAGTACTTC. Translated, it gives CASASQETQYF.

The chain employs TRBV6-2 or TRBV6-3 and TRBJ1-4, with D perhaps matching TRBD1 (5 bases). The CDR3 covers 12 residues. Trimming removed 1 base from V and 11 bases from J, with 8 bases in between. The germline V gene encodes CDR1 MNHEY and CDR2 SVGEGT. Here the CDR3 reads CASSYWEGKLFF. The CDR3 region has the DNA TGTGCCAGCAGTTACTGGGAGGGGAAACTGTTTTTT.